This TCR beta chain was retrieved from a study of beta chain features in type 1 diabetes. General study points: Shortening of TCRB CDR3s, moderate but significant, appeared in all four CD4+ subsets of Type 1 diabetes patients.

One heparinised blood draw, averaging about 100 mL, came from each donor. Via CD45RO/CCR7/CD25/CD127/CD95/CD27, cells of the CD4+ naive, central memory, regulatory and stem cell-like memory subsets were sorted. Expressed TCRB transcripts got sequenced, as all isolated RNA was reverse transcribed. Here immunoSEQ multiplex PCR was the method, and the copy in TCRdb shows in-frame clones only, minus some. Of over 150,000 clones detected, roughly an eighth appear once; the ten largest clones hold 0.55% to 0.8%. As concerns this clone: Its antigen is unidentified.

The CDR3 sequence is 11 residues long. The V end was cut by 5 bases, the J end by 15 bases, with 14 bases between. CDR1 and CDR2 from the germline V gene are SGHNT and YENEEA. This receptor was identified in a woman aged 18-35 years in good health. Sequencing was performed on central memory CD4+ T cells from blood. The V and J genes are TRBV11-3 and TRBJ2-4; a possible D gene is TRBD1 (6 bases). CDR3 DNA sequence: TGTGCCAGCAGCATGGACAGTGGTCGGTACTTC. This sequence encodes CASSMDSGRYF.